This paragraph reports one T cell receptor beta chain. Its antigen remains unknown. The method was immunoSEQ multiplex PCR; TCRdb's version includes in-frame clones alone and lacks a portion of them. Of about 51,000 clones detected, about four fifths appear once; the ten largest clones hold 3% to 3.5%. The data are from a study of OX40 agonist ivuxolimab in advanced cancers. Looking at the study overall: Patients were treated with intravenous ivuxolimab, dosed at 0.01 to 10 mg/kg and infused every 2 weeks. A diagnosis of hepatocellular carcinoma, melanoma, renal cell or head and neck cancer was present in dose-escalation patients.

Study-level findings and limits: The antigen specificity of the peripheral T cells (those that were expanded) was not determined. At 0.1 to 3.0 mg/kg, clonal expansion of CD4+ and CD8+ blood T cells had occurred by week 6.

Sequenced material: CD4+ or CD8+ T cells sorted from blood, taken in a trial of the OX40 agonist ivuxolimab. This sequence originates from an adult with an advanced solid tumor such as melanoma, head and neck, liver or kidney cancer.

This CDR3 is CASSPQLTGTDTQYF. CDR3 DNA: TGTGCCAGCAGCCCCCAACTGACAGGGACAGATACGCAGTATTTT. This chain connects TRBV9 to TRBJ2-3, with 7 nucleotides matching TRBD1. This CDR3 has 15 residues. CDR1 and CDR2 from the germline V gene are SGDLS and YYNGEE. The V and J ends lost 4 bases and 3 bases, in that order; junction bases with no gene match: 8.